The 7 T cell receptor beta chains presented below share a single source sample, sequenced in a study of low-dose radiotherapy and immunotherapy resistance in tumors. Primers targeting TRAV and TRBV primed first-strand cDNA, covering alpha and beta chains. The authors ran approximately 20 PCR cycles to amplify TCRs with a constant-region primer and V-primer adapter. Using its own MiXCR run on the reads, TCRdb lists one record per CDR3 protein. The sample includes about 58,000 distinct CDR3 sequences, about 23% seen only once; the top ten take 6.7%. Time point reported: after trial treatment. As to treatment: LDRT plus nivolumab, ipilimumab, low-dose cyclophosphamide and aspirin (RACIN trial). The starting material was PBMCs, obtained after low-dose radiotherapy plus immunotherapy. The receptors originated from a male donor with prostate cancer.

This clonotype was seen repeatedly, ten times or more. The rearrangement uses TRBV5-1 and TRBJ2-7; TRBD1 matches at 7 bases. Looked up from germline, CDR1 is SGHRS and CDR2 is YFSETQ. The CDR3 spans 14 residues. The J segment lost 3 bases and the V segment lost 5 bases, leaving 8 bases of the junction unmatched. CDR3 loop: CASRDDRVVYEQYF. In nucleotides, the CDR3 is TGCGCCAGCAGGGACGACAGGGTCGTCTACGAGCAGTACTTC. Combining the CDR3 with reference TRBV5-1 and TRBJ2-7 gives the whole variable domain KAGVTQTPRYLIKTRGQQVTLSCSPISGHRSVSWYQQTPGQGLQFLFEYFSETQRNKGNFPGRFSGRQFSNSRSEMNVSTLELGDSALYLCASRDDRVVYEQYFGPGTRLTVT.

In its sample, this clonotype was seen many times. The chain couples TRBV20-1 to TRBJ2-5, with D unresolved. The germline CDR1 and CDR2 sequences are DFQATT and SNEGSKA (reference sequence). The V end lost 4 bases, the J end lost 2 bases, and 11 bases lay between the germline ends. The CDR3 covers 13 residues. This CDR3 reads CSATRTSQETQYF. The CDR3 region has the DNA TGCAGTGCTACCAGGACCTCACAAGAGACCCAGTACTTC.

This clonotype came up many times. The chain employs TRBV6-2 or TRBV6-3 and TRBJ1-1; D is undetermined. CDR1 is MNHEY and CDR2 is SVGEGT in the germline V gene. V was clipped by 10 bases and J by 1 base, with 10 bases between them. There are 12 residues in the CDR3. Here the CDR3 reads CATKDGNTEAFF. The CDR3 DNA reads as TGTGCCACTAAAGACGGGAACACTGAAGCTTTCTTT.

This chain joins TRBV5-8 and TRBJ2-3; 7 nucleotides agree with TRBD2. V lost 0 bases to trimming and J lost 3 bases; unmatched junction nucleotides: 4. Germline V gene data show CDR1 as SGHTS and CDR2 as YDEGEE. The CDR3 spans 15 residues. CDR3 sequence: CASSLGDYGTDTQYF. The CDR3 DNA follows: TGTGCCAGCAGCTTGGGGGACTATGGGACAGATACGCAGTATTTT. Filled out from reference TRBV5-8 and TRBJ2-3, the complete variable domain reads EAGVTQSPTHLIKTRGQQATLRCSPISGHTSVYWYQQALGLGLQFLLWYDEGEERNRGNFPPRFSGRQFPNYSSELNVNALELEDSALYLCASSLGDYGTDTQYFGPGTRLTVL.

This clonotype has at least ten counts. V is TRBV11-2 and J is TRBJ1-2; possible D gene TRBD1, 5 bases. The CDR3 spans 13 residues. Germline lookup yields CDR1 SGHAT and CDR2 FQNNGV. V dropped 5 bases and J dropped 4 bases, with 11 bases sitting between them. CDR3 nucleotide sequence: TGTGCCAGCAGCCCGCAGGGTGGCTATGGCTACACCTTC. Translating gives CASSPQGGYGYTF.

Notes on this clonotype: The junction and the germline gene differ at one end; a read error may be behind it. The chain uses TRBV28 and TRBJ2-1; D call uncertain. In germline, CDR1 is MDHEN, CDR2 SYDVKM. The CDR3 length is 16 residues. The CDR3 coding sequence is TGTGCTAGCAAAACCGCAGGTACGAGCGCCTACAATGAGCAGTTCTTC. This gives the protein CASKTAGTSAYNEQFF.

This clonotype was seen many times. V is TRBV24-1 and J is TRBJ2-3; no clear D. The CDR3 has 20 amino acids. Germline-derived CDR1 and CDR2 are KGHDR and SFDVKD. Trimming took off 1 base at V and 2 bases at J, with 24 bases between the two ends. The CDR3 nucleotides read TGTGCCACCAGTGATTTTGTAAAAGTAACGGGTTTTTTCCCCACAGATACGCAGTATTTT. Encoded protein: CATSDFVKVTGFFPTDTQYF.